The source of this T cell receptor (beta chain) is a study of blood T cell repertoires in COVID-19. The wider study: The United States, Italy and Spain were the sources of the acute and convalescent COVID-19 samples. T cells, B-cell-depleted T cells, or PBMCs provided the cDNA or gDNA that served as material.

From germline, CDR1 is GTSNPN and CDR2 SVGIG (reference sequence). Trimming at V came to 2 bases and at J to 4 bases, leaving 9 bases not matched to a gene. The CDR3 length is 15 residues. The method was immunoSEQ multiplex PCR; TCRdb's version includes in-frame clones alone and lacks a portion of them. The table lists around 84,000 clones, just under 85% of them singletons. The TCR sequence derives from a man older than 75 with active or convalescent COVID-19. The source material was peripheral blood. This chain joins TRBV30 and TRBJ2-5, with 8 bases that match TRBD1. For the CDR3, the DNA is TGTGCCTGGAGTCAAAACAGGGGGGATACAGAGACCCAGTACTTC. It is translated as CAWSQNRGDTETQYF.